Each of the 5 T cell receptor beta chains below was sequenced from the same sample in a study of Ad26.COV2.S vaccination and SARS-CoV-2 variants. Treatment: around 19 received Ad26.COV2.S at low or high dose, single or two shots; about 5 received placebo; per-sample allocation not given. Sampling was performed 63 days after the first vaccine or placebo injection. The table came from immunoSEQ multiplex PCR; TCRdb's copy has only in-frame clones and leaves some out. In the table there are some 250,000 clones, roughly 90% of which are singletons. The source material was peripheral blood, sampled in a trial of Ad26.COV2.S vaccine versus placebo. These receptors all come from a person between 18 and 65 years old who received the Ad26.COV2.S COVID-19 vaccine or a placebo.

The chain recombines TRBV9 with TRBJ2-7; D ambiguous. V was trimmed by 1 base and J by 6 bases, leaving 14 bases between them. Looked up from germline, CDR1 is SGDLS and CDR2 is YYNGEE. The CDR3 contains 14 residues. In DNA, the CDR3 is TGTGCCAGCAGCGTAACCACAAGCCCAATCGAGCAGTACTTC. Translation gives CASSVTTSPIEQYF.

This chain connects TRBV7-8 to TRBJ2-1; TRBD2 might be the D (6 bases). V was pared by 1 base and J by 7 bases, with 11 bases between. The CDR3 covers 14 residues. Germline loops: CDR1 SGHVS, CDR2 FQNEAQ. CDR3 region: CASSLGGGPNEQFF. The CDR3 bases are TGTGCCAGCAGCTTAGGCGGAGGGCCGAATGAGCAGTTCTTC. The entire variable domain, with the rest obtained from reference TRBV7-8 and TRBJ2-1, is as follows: GAGVSQSPRYKVAKRGQDVALRCDPISGHVSLFWYQQALGQGPEFLTYFQNEAQLDKSGLPSDRFFAERPEGSVSTLKIQRTQQEDSAVYLCASSLGGGPNEQFFGPGTRLTVL.

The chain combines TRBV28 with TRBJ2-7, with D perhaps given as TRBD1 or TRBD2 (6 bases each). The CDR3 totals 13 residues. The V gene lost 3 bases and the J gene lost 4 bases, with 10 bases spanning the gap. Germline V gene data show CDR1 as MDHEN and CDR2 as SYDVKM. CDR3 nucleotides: TGTGCCAGCAGTTTGAGGGGGGAATACGAGCAGTACTTC. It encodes CASSLRGEYEQYF.

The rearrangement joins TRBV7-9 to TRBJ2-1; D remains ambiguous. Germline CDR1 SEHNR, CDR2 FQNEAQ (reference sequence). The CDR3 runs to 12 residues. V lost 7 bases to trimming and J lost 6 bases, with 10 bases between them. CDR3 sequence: CASTTESNEQFF. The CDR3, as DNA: TGTGCCAGCACCACGGAGTCCAATGAGCAGTTCTTC. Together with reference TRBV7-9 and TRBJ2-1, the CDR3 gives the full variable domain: DTGVSQNPRHKITKRGQNVTFRCDPISEHNRLYWYRQTLGQGPEFLTYFQNEAQLEKSRLLSDRFSAERPKGSFSTLEIQRTEQGDSAMYLCASTTESNEQFFGPGTRLTVL.

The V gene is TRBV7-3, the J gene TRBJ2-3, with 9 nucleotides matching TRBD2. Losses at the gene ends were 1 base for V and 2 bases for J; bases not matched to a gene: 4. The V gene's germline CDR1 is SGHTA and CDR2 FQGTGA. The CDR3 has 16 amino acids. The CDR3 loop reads CASSLIAGANTDTQYF. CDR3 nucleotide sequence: TGTGCCAGCAGCTTAATAGCGGGGGCGAACACAGATACGCAGTATTTT.